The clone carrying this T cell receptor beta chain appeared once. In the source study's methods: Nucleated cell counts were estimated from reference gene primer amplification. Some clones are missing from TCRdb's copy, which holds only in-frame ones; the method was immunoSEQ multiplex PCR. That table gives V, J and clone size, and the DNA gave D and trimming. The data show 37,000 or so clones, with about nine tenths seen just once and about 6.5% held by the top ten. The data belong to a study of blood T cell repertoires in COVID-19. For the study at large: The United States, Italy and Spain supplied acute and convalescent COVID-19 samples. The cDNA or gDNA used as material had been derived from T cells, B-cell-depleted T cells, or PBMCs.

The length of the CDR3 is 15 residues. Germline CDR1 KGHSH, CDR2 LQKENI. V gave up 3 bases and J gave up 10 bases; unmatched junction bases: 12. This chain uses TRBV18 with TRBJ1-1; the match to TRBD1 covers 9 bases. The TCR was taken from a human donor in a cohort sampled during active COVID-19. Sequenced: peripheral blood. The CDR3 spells CASSPEFGTGKLAFF. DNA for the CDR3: TGTGCCAGCTCACCCGAATTTGGGACAGGGAAACTAGCTTTCTTT. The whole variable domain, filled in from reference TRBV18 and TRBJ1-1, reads NAGVMQNPRHLVRRRGQEARLRCSPMKGHSHVYWYRQLPEEGLKFMVYLQKENIIDESGMPKERFSAEFPKEGPSILRIQQVVRGDSAAYFCASSPEFGTGKLAFFGQGTRLTVV.